What follows describes a single T cell receptor beta chain. The CDR3 has 14 residues. CDR1 SGHRS and CDR2 YFSETQ come from the germline V gene. V gave up 4 bases and J gave up 2 bases; unmatched junction bases: 4. This specimen belongs to a study of T cells after yellow fever vaccination. Using its own MiXCR run on the 5' RACE reads, TCRdb lists one record per CDR3 protein. The data hold some 500,000 distinct CDR3 sequences, with about 14% observed a single time. This specimen consisted of PBMCs, obtained on the day of the yellow fever booster vaccination. V and J are TRBV5-1 and TRBJ2-5; 8 nucleotides agree with TRBD1. The clonotype was recovered from a young man who received the YFV17D yellow fever vaccine. CDR3 DNA sequence: TGCGCCAGCAGCGGTGGACAGGGACAAGAGACCCAGTACTTC. The encoded protein is CASSGGQGQETQYF.